The 11 T cell receptor beta chains below were found in one sample sequenced in a study of blood T cell repertoires in COVID-19. Some clones are missing from TCRdb's copy, which holds only in-frame ones; the method was immunoSEQ multiplex PCR. This table holds over 250,000 clones, 85% to 90% found once. Sequencing used peripheral blood. These receptors all stem from a human donor in a cohort sampled during active COVID-19.

This chain connects TRBV5-1 to TRBJ1-2; 12 bases fit TRBD1. V shed 2 bases, J shed 11 bases, and the junction held 7 bases outside the gene matches. The length of the CDR3 is 14 residues. Germline loops: CDR1 SGHRS, CDR2 YFSETQ. CDR3 bases: TGCGCCAGCAGCTTACCGGGACAGGGGGCAGAGTACACCTTC. It translates to CASSLPGQGAEYTF.

The rearrangement uses TRBV19 and TRBJ2-3; TRBD1 matches 7 bases. V gave up 7 bases and J gave up 3 bases; unmatched junction bases: 7. CDR1 is LNHDA and CDR2 is SQIVND in the germline V gene (reference sequence). CDR3 length: 14 amino acids. CDR3 sequence reads: CASNDWGQTDTQYF. CDR3 nucleotides: TGTGCCAGTAACGACTGGGGACAGACAGATACGCAGTATTTT.

CDR3 sequence: CASSQREGRYEQYF. CDR3 DNA sequence: TGTGCCAGCAGTCAGCGGGAGGGCCGCTACGAGCAGTACTTC. The gene calls are TRBV11-1 and TRBJ2-7; 10 nucleotides line up with TRBD2. The CDR3 is 14 amino acids. In germline, CDR1 is SGHAT, CDR2 FQDESV (reference sequence). V trimming: 6 bases; J trimming: 3 bases; junction bases outside the gene matches: 5.

This clone was counted only a few times. This chain connects TRBV29-1 to TRBJ2-7; D is possibly TRBD1 (6 bases). CDR1 SQVTM and CDR2 ANQGSEA come from the germline V gene. V was clipped by 3 bases and J by 6 bases, with 9 bases between them. This CDR3 comprises 11 residues. This CDR3 is CSVDQGSEQYF. The CDR3 DNA reads TGCAGCGTTGATCAGGGGAGCGAGCAGTACTTC.

This clone was detected only once. The chain has TRBV5-1 and TRBJ2-2; tentative D call: TRBD1 (6 bases). Germline V gene sequence: CDR1 SGHRS, CDR2 YFSETQ. V was pared by 2 bases and J by 6 bases, with 8 bases between. The CDR3 covers 13 residues. The CDR3 reads CASSLQGAGELFF. The CDR3 nucleotides are TGCGCCAGCAGCTTACAGGGAGCCGGGGAGCTGTTTTTT.

Only one count was recorded for this clone. The V call is TRBV6-5, the J call TRBJ2-5; 9 bases line up with TRBD1. Germline loops: CDR1 MNHEY, CDR2 SVGAGI. The J segment lost 4 bases and the V segment lost 6 bases, leaving 6 bases of the junction unmatched. The CDR3 is 14 amino acids. The CDR3 region is CASSRDRVGETQYF. The CDR3, as DNA: TGTGCCAGCAGCCGGGACAGGGTAGGAGAGACCCAGTACTTC.

The chain has TRBV15 and TRBJ2-1, with TRBD1 as a possible D gene (6 bases). The V and J ends lost 1 base and 7 bases respectively, with 14 bases between them. Germline V CDR1 and CDR2: LNHNV, YYDKDF (reference sequence). This CDR3 is 15 amino acids long. The CDR3 nucleotides read TGTGCCACCAGCAGAGGACAGGAAAGTTTTAATGAGCAGTTCTTC. It specifies CATSRGQESFNEQFF.

The rearrangement joins TRBV5-1 to TRBJ1-1; D call uncertain. Deletions cut 4 bases from V and 4 bases from J, with 14 bases between. This CDR3 contains 14 residues. Per the germline V gene, CDR1 is SGHRS and CDR2 is YFSETQ. Here the CDR3 reads CASSVSGGGTEAFF. The CDR3 DNA sequence: TGCGCCAGCAGCGTATCAGGAGGAGGCACTGAAGCTTTCTTT.

The J gene is TRBJ2-1, the V gene TRBV6-4; TRBD1 matches 7 bases. J was trimmed by 13 bases and V by 3 bases; bases with no gene match: 6. CDR1 and CDR2 from the germline V gene are MRHNA and SNTAGT. The CDR3 covers 12 residues. The CDR3: CASSDTGVTQFF. For the CDR3, the DNA is TGTGCCAGCAGTGATACAGGGGTGACACAGTTCTTC.

The chain links TRBV19 to TRBJ1-1; D may be TRBD1 (6 bases). Deletions cut 5 bases from V and 3 bases from J, with 13 bases between. Germline V gene lookup returns CDR1 LNHDA and CDR2 SQIVND (reference sequence). The CDR3 length is 14 residues. The CDR3 loop is CASSLGQSHTEAFF. CDR3 sequence (DNA): TGTGCCAGTAGTCTAGGACAGAGTCACACTGAAGCTTTCTTT. Full variable domain (missing parts from reference TRBV19 and TRBJ1-1): DGGITQSPKYLFRKEGQNVTLSCEQNLNHDAMYWYRQDPGQGLRLIYYSQIVNDFQKGDIAEGYSVSREKKESFPLTVTSAQKNPTAFYLCASSLGQSHTEAFFGQGTRLTVV.

This chain links TRBV20-1 with TRBJ2-3, with D possibly matching TRBD1 (5 bases). The CDR3 consists of 11 residues. V was cut by 8 bases and J by 3 bases, with 9 bases left in between. Germline V gene data show CDR1 as DFQATT and CDR2 as SNEGSKA (reference sequence). The CDR3 loop is CSPKGTDTQYF. The CDR3 DNA follows: TGCAGTCCTAAGGGGACAGATACGCAGTATTTT.